These 13 T cell receptor beta chains were sequenced from one sample in a study of blood T cells in healthy people across ages. The second PCR ran about 6 to 12 cycles with a sample-barcoded 5' primer and J-beta primers. A single record per CDR3 protein comes from TCRdb applying MiXCR to the 5' RACE reads. The sample holds some 690,000 distinct CDR3 sequences, about 20% seen once. Sample: blood. Source of these receptors: a man between 65 and 79 years old in good health.

This rearrangement joins TRBV7-2 to TRBJ1-5, with TRBD1 matching 9 bases. This CDR3 region has 17 residues. Trimming at V came to 5 bases and at J to 1 base, leaving 9 bases not matched to a gene. Germline lookup yields CDR1 SGHTA and CDR2 FQGNSA. As DNA, the CDR3 is TGTGCCAGCAGCACGCGGGGGGACAGGGTGAGCAATCAGCCCCAGCATTTT. It codes for CASSTRGDRVSNQPQHF.

A few counts support this clonotype. The genes are TRBV3-1 and TRBJ1-2, with D maybe TRBD1 (6 bases). The germline CDR1 and CDR2 sequences are LGHDT and YNNKEL (reference sequence). The V end lost 5 bases, the J end lost 4 bases, and 17 bases lay between the germline ends. CDR3 length equals 15 residues. The CDR3 region is CASSETGNQRYGYTF. The CDR3 bases are TGTGCCAGCAGCGAAACAGGGAATCAGCGCTATGGCTACACCTTC.

This clonotype was observed many times. The rearrangement links TRBV5-6 to TRBJ2-1; D is undetermined. The CDR3 has 12 amino acids. V was shortened by 7 bases and J by 8 bases, with 13 bases between the two germline ends. CDR1 SGHDT and CDR2 YYEEEE come from the germline V gene. The CDR3 nucleotides read TGTGCCAGCCGCCTATTGCGCCATGAGCAGTTCTTC. This sequence encodes CASRLLRHEQFF.

The chain employs TRBV4-2 and TRBJ2-3, with 9 nucleotides matching TRBD1. The germline gives CDR1 LGHNA, CDR2 YNFKEQ. The CDR3 consists of 16 residues. After removal of 1 base from V and 2 bases from J, the junction contained 4 bases not matched to a gene. DNA of the CDR3: TGTGCCAGCAGCCAAGGCGGACAGGGGACCACAGATACGCAGTATTTT. Its protein product is CASSQGGQGTTDTQYF.

The table lists this clonotype with a count of one. At one boundary the junction diverges from the germline segment, which might be a read error. The chain recombines TRBV5-1 with TRBJ1-4, with a possible D match to TRBD1 (5 bases). Germline V gives CDR1 SGHRS, CDR2 YFSETQ. This CDR3 has 15 residues. CDR3 protein: CANSELQGGNEKLFF. CDR3 in DNA: TGCGCCAACAGCGAACTTCAGGGTGGTAATGAAAAACTGTTTTTT.

V and J are TRBV20-1 and TRBJ2-4, with 8 bases that match TRBD2. V trimming: 5 bases; J trimming: 5 bases; junction bases outside the gene matches: 11. This CDR3 comprises 15 residues. In germline, CDR1 is DFQATT, CDR2 SNEGSKA (reference sequence). The chain's CDR3 is CSAPRVSGGENIQYF. DNA of the CDR3: TGCAGTGCTCCTCGGGTGAGCGGGGGTGAAAACATTCAGTACTTC.

This clonotype showed up just a few times. V is TRBV30 and J is TRBJ1-3; D is undetermined. The CDR3 runs 17 residues. The V gene lost 0 bases and the J gene lost 0 bases, with 15 bases spanning the gap. Looked up from germline, CDR1 is GTSNPN and CDR2 is SVGIG (reference sequence). In DNA form, the CDR3 reads TGTGCCTGGAGTGTACGCCCCCCTTCAAGCTCTGGAAACACCATATATTTT. Translated, it gives CAWSVRPPSSSGNTIYF. The variable domain in full, completed from reference TRBV30 and TRBJ1-3, reads SQTIHQWPATLVQPVGSPLSLECTVEGTSNPNLYWYRQAAGRGLQLLFYSVGIGQISSEVPQNLSASRPQDRQFILSSKKLLLSDSGFYLCAWSVRPPSSSGNTIYFGEGSWLTVV.

A few counts support this clonotype. The rearrangement uses TRBV5-1 and TRBJ1-2; D unresolved. The CDR3 is 14 amino acids. Germline-derived CDR1 and CDR2 are SGHRS and YFSETQ. V was cut by 4 bases and J by 2 bases, with 12 bases left in between. The CDR3 is CASSLGGNNYGYTF. The DNA of the CDR3 is TGCGCCAGCAGCCTGGGAGGGAACAACTATGGCTACACCTTC.

The table lists this clonotype with a few counts. This chain uses TRBV4-3 with TRBJ2-3; 10 bases align to TRBD2. The V and J ends lost 0 bases and 1 base, in that order; junction bases with no gene match: 1. The germline V gene encodes CDR1 LGHNA and CDR2 YSLEER. CDR3 length: 16 residues. CDR3: CASSQDGTSGTDTQYF. CDR3 DNA: TGCGCCAGCAGCCAAGATGGGACTAGCGGCACAGATACGCAGTATTTT.

This clonotype was seen only a few times. The chain is built from TRBV10-3 and TRBJ2-3; 10 nucleotides match TRBD1. This CDR3 contains 14 residues. Germline loops: CDR1 ENHRY, CDR2 SYGVKD. The V segment lost 6 bases and the J segment 5 bases; nucleotides outside the gene matches: 5. The CDR3 protein is CAISPGQGRDTQYF. The CDR3 DNA reads as TGTGCCATCAGCCCGGGACAGGGGAGAGATACGCAGTATTTT.

The V and J genes are TRBV6-5 and TRBJ1-2, with 7 bases fitting TRBD1. The germline CDR1 and CDR2 sequences are MNHEY and SVGAGI. This CDR3 has 14 residues. The trim removed 5 bases at V and 7 bases at J, leaving 10 bases unmatched. The CDR3 DNA is TGTGCCAGCAGTCCGGGGGACAGCCGCGGTGGCTACACCTTC. Translation: CASSPGDSRGGYTF.

This clonotype came up a few times. The chain carries TRBV27 and TRBJ1-1; D not certain. The CDR3 totals 13 residues. Trimming took 3 bases from V and 9 from J, leaving 14 bases between them. Germline CDR1 is MNHEY and CDR2 is SMNVEV (reference sequence). CDR3 in amino acids: CASSLVGGRKAFF. The CDR3 DNA is TGTGCCAGCAGTTTGGTCGGAGGTCGGAAAGCTTTCTTT.

This clonotype was picked up many times. The J gene is TRBJ2-2, the V gene TRBV7-9; D is perhaps TRBD2 (7 bases). The ends were cut back, 2 bases at V and 0 bases at J, with 10 bases in the middle. The CDR3 length is 16 residues. From germline, CDR1 is SEHNR and CDR2 FQNEAQ (reference sequence). The CDR3 DNA reads as TGTGCCAGCAGCTTACCGGGGGGCGCGAACACCGGGGAGCTGTTTTTT. Encoded protein: CASSLPGGANTGELFF.